This TCR beta chain is drawn from a study of T cell repertoires in cytomegalovirus infection. Each CDR3 protein is one row after TCRdb ran MiXCR on the reads. The sample lists fewer than 200,000 distinct CDR3 sequences; approximately 15% were seen once. The V gene end was trimmed by 0 bases and the J gene end by 4 bases; junction bases not matched to a gene: 6. From germline, CDR1 is SGHRS and CDR2 YFSETQ. The CDR3 contains 15 residues. This clonotype was detected a few times. Sequencing was carried out using PBMCs. The rearrangement links TRBV5-1 to TRBJ2-5; 7 positions agree with TRBD1. The source of this sequence is a human donor in good health (CMV status not recorded). Some clones in this sample may be carry-over from other donors' samples. The CDR3 loop reads CASSLEGGAGETQYF. The CDR3, as DNA: TGCGCCAGCAGCTTGGAAGGGGGCGCCGGAGAGACCCAGTACTTC.